The next 10 T cell receptor beta chains were all read from a single sample in a study of blood T cells in healthy people across ages. PCR was performed a second time for about 7 to 12 cycles using a sample-barcoded 5' primer and a J-beta primer mix. Each CDR3 protein gets one entry after TCRdb re-called the 5' RACE reads with MiXCR. The sample yields fewer than 1.5 million distinct CDR3 sequences, roughly 40% seen once. The sequencing sample was made of blood. The origin of the receptors is a woman aged 18-30 years in good health.

Of note for this clonotype: A much larger clone differs by one base, so this may be a read error. The chain links TRBV9 to TRBJ2-1; the match to TRBD2 covers 9 bases. The junction had 8 bases not matched to a gene; V was cut back by 3 bases and J by 13 bases. CDR1 is SGDLS, CDR2 YYNGEE, per germline. This CDR3 contains 13 residues. The CDR3: CASSGLAEETQFF. DNA for the CDR3: TGTGCCAGCAGCGGACTAGCGGAAGAGACCCAGTTCTTC.

The chain recombines TRBV2 with TRBJ2-1; 8 positions match TRBD2. The V gene end was trimmed by 5 bases and the J gene end by 8 bases; junction bases not matched to a gene: 17. CDR1 SNHLY and CDR2 FYNNEI come from the germline V gene. This CDR3 region has 17 residues. Written as DNA, the CDR3 is TGTGCCAGCAGTTCCGCTGCTGGGACTAGTCTCAGCTATGAGCAGTTCTTC. Translated: CASSSAAGTSLSYEQFF.

The J gene is TRBJ2-7, the V gene TRBV10-3; 7 bases agree with TRBD1. CDR1 ENHRY and CDR2 SYGVKD come from the germline V gene. After removal of 5 bases from V and 2 bases from J, the junction contained 9 bases not matched to a gene. This CDR3 is built from 15 residues. CDR3 sequence reads: CAISSSGQFPYEQYF. The CDR3 coding sequence is TGTGCCATCAGTTCCTCGGGACAGTTCCCCTACGAGCAGTACTTC.

CDR3 residues: CSARALGGGLSYEQYF. The CDR3 nucleotides are TGCAGTGCTAGAGCACTAGGGGGGGGCCTCTCCTACGAGCAGTACTTC. The chain carries TRBV20-1 and TRBJ2-7; tentative D call: TRBD2 (7 bases). Trimming stripped 1 base from V and 0 bases from J, with 16 bases between. This CDR3 is built from 16 residues. Germline values: CDR1 DFQATT, CDR2 SNEGSKA (reference sequence).

The rearrangement links TRBV20-1 to TRBJ1-1; 7 bases agree with TRBD1. Germline V CDR1 and CDR2: DFQATT, SNEGSKA (reference sequence). V dropped 6 bases and J dropped 1; count of bases not matched to a gene: 5. The CDR3 sequence is 13 residues long. The CDR3 spells CSAPTGWNTEAFF. In nucleotides, the CDR3 is TGCAGTGCCCCGACAGGGTGGAACACTGAAGCTTTCTTT.

This sequence joins TRBV20-1 and TRBJ2-5; maybe TRBD1 (6 bases). With 0 bases removed from V and 2 bases from J, the gap between germline ends came to 10 bases. The CDR3 sequence is 14 residues long. The V gene's germline CDR1 is DFQATT and CDR2 SNEGSKA (reference sequence). CDR3 residues: CSARDRTAQETQYF. The DNA of the CDR3 is TGCAGTGCTAGAGATAGGACAGCGCAAGAGACCCAGTACTTC.

This chain joins TRBV6-5 and TRBJ2-7; 7 bases line up with TRBD2. The CDR3 covers 15 residues. The V segment lost 6 bases and the J segment 8 bases; nucleotides outside the gene matches: 16. CDR1 and CDR2 (germline): MNHEY, SVGAGI. The CDR3: CASRSLDGPGRQQYF. Here the CDR3 DNA reads TGTGCCAGCAGATCACTCGACGGCCCCGGGAGGCAGCAGTACTTC.

J is TRBJ2-2 and V is TRBV18; 7 positions match TRBD1. Losses at the gene ends were 1 base for V and 4 bases for J; bases not matched to a gene: 6. The V gene's germline CDR1 is KGHSH and CDR2 LQKENI. The CDR3 loop spans 16 amino acids. The CDR3 sequence: CASSPQGARGTGELFF. In DNA, the CDR3 is TGTGCCAGCTCACCACAGGGGGCTCGAGGCACCGGGGAGCTGTTTTTT.

V usage is TRBV5-1 and J usage is TRBJ2-1; D is perhaps TRBD2 (7 bases). Germline-derived CDR1 and CDR2 are SGHRS and YFSETQ. Trimming pared 0 bases from V and 6 bases from J, leaving 16 bases between. The CDR3 consists of 16 residues. CDR3 bases: TGCGCCAGCAGCTTGGCCGCGGGGGCCTCGGTCAATGAGCAGTTCTTC. The encoded protein is CASSLAAGASVNEQFF.

This chain joins TRBV10-3 and TRBJ1-6; D possibly corresponds to TRBD1 (6 bases). Germline CDR1 ENHRY, CDR2 SYGVKD. V lost 11 bases and J 8 bases, leaving 19 bases between the germline ends. The CDR3 loop spans 14 amino acids. CDR3 DNA sequence: TGTGCCGTTCGGGGGCCCCGGCAGGATTCACCCCTCCACTTT. Translation gives CAVRGPRQDSPLHF.